This T cell receptor (beta chain) was captured in a study of blood T cells in healthy people across ages. Whole-study results and caveats: Estimates based on one million T cells were treated as lower bounds.

This clonotype occurred a few times. As yet, its antigen is unknown. For the second PCR, which ran for roughly 6 to 12 cycles, a sample-barcoded 5' primer and a J-beta primer mix were used. Using its own MiXCR run on the 5' RACE reads, TCRdb lists one record per CDR3 protein. The sample shows fewer than 1,200,000 distinct CDR3 sequences, roughly 24% of them seen only once. Germline CDR1 LGHNA, CDR2 YNFKEQ. The CDR3 is made up of 14 amino acids. The V end was cut by 1 base, the J end by 3 bases, with 10 bases between. The data were also submitted as part of a second study, on T cells of mothers and their children. That work contributes: Unrelated pairs and related pairs have their TCR recombination output shaped similarly by thymic selection.

The V call is TRBV4-2, the J call TRBJ2-7; D may correspond to TRBD1 or TRBD2 (5 bases each). The sequence came from a girl aged 2 to 10 in good health. Sequencing was performed on blood. The CDR3 loop is CASSQGDGIYEQYF. CDR3 bases: TGTGCCAGCAGCCAAGGGGACGGAATCTACGAGCAGTACTTC.